The entry that follows covers one T cell receptor (beta chain) sequence. The antigen is undetermined. Time point of the sample: recipient sample about 28 days before transplant, after cytoreduction. This sample is part of a study of T cell clonotyping in hematopoietic cell transplantation. Study information: Recipient samples before transplant were obtained post-cytoreduction. The study, taken as a whole, reports: Graft donor and pretransplant recipient Inverse Simpson Index values predicted broader posttransplant TCR diversity. Without cell sorting, CD4 versus CD8 contributions remain unresolved.

Data came from immunoSEQ multiplex PCR; TCRdb stores just in-frame clones and leaves some out. Seen here are 75,000 to 95,000 clones, about 96% observed once, and the top ten hold around 1.5%. CDR1 and CDR2 (germline): SGHRS, YFSETQ. The CDR3 spans 14 residues. V lost 2 bases and J 5 bases, leaving 10 bases between the germline ends. The chain links TRBV5-1 to TRBJ1-4; D gene uncertain. The receptor was isolated from a woman in her forties or fifties with acute myeloid leukemia. Some clones in this sample may be carry-over from other donors' samples. The sample consisted of peripheral blood mononuclear cells, taken before stem cell transplant. The CDR3 DNA sequence: TGCGCCAGCAGCTTTGACCTTACCAATGAAAAACTGTTTTTT. It yields the protein CASSFDLTNEKLFF.